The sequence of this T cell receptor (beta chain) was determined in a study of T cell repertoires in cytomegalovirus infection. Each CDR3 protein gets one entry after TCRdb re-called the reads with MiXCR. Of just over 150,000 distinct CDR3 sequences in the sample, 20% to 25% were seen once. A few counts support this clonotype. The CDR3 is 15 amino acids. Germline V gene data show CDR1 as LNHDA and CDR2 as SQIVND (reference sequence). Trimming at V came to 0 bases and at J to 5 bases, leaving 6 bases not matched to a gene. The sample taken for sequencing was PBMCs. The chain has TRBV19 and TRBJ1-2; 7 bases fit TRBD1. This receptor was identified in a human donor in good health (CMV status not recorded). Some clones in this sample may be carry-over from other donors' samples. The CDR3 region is CASSIDRQGIYGYTF. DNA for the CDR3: TGTGCCAGTAGTATAGATCGACAGGGAATTTATGGCTACACCTTC.